Listed here is a single TCR beta chain. Its target is not known. These data originate in a study of radiation and T cells in renal cell carcinoma. Study results and caveats: Baseline intratumoral clonotype presence is unknown without pretreatment biopsies.

V lost 0 bases, J lost 0 bases, and 9 bases lay in between. Germline lookup yields CDR1 GTSNPN and CDR2 SVGIG (reference sequence). This CDR3 is built from 15 residues. The data were produced by immunoSEQ multiplex PCR, yet TCRdb's version contains in-frame clones alone and is incomplete. The profile shows 65,000 to 80,000 clones, approximately 86% of them singletons. Time point meaning: blood 2 weeks post-SBRT. Treatment defined: 15 Gy SBRT to primary tumor, nephrectomy 4 weeks later. Serial blood draws occurred at baseline and 2 and 4 weeks post-SBRT. Source: blood, taken from a patient whose treatment included radiotherapy and nephrectomy. This chain uses TRBV30 with TRBJ1-5; D gene unclear. The source is a woman aged 50 to 65 with renal cell carcinoma. CDR3 residues: CAWSVGGNSNQPQHF. The CDR3 region has the DNA TGTGCCTGGAGTGTAGGCGGGAATAGCAATCAGCCCCAGCATTTT. The entire variable domain, with the rest obtained from reference TRBV30 and TRBJ1-5, is as follows: SQTIHQWPATLVQPVGSPLSLECTVEGTSNPNLYWYRQAAGRGLQLLFYSVGIGQISSEVPQNLSASRPQDRQFILSSKKLLLSDSGFYLCAWSVGGNSNQPQHFGDGTRLSIL.